The 20 T cell receptor beta chains in this list originate from one sample, sequenced in a study of blood T cells in healthy people across ages. For the second PCR, which ran for roughly 6 to 12 cycles, a sample-barcoded 5' primer and a J-beta primer mix were used. Each CDR3 protein gets one entry after TCRdb re-called the 5' RACE reads with MiXCR. The profile shows about 1,400,000 distinct CDR3 sequences, 59% of them singletons. Source material: blood. These receptors were obtained from a man aged 18 to 35 in good health.

This clonotype was observed a few times. The chain is built from TRBV5-4 and TRBJ1-2; D gene uncertain. Germline loops: CDR1 SGHNT, CDR2 YYREEE (reference sequence). The CDR3 has 14 amino acids. The ends were cut back, 4 bases at V and 3 bases at J, with 13 bases in the middle. This CDR3 reads CASSPEGSDYGYTF. The DNA of the CDR3 is TGTGCCAGCAGCCCGGAGGGCTCCGACTATGGCTACACCTTC.

This clonotype was observed once. The chain combines TRBV5-1 with TRBJ2-5, with D possibly matching TRBD1 (5 bases). Germline V gene lookup returns CDR1 SGHRS and CDR2 YFSETQ. The CDR3 is 14 residues long. V was pared by 2 bases and J by 5 bases, with 13 bases between. CDR3 nucleotide sequence: TGCGCCAGCAGCTTCGACAGCCCCAAGGAGACCCAGTACTTC. It encodes CASSFDSPKETQYF.

This clonotype was detected ten times or more. J is TRBJ2-1 and V is TRBV7-2; no definite D call. The CDR3 runs 12 residues. Germline values: CDR1 SGHTA, CDR2 FQGNSA. Trimming removed 6 bases from V and 9 bases from J, with 12 bases in between. DNA for the CDR3: TGTGCCAGCAGATCCTTTCACGGTGAGCAGTTCTTC. Translated, it gives CASRSFHGEQFF.

Remarks on this clonotype: The junction departs from germline at one end; a sequencing error may be responsible. The chain couples TRBV11-2 to TRBJ2-7; D is unclear. CDR1 is SGHAT, CDR2 FQNNGV, per germline. The CDR3 sequence is 13 residues long. The CDR3 DNA follows: TGTGCCAGCAGCTTATGGGAATACTACGAGCGGTACTTC. Translated: CASSLWEYYERYF.

In DNA form, the CDR3 reads TGTGCCAGCAGTTTATGGGCCTACACAGATACGCAGTATTTT. Translating it yields CASSLWAYTDTQYF. The chain links TRBV27 to TRBJ2-3, with D unclear. The CDR3 is made up of 14 amino acids. The V gene's germline CDR1 is MNHEY and CDR2 SMNVEV (reference sequence). V was pared by 1 base and J by 2 bases, with 7 bases between.

This chain joins TRBV4-1 and TRBJ2-5; D is undetermined. Trimming took off 3 bases at V and 0 bases at J, with 8 bases between the two ends. From germline, CDR1 is MGHRA and CDR2 YSYEKL. CDR3 length: 14 residues. The CDR3 region is CASSHGVYQETQYF. The CDR3 nucleotides read TGCGCCAGCAGCCACGGCGTGTACCAAGAGACCCAGTACTTC.

The CDR3 DNA reads TGCGCCAGCAGCCAAGCTCCCTTCGCGACAGACTCCTATGGCTACACCTTC. This sequence encodes CASSQAPFATDSYGYTF. The rearrangement uses TRBV4-1 and TRBJ1-2; a weak D match, TRBD1 (5 bases). The V gene lost 1 base and the J gene lost 4 bases, with 19 bases spanning the gap. CDR1 MGHRA and CDR2 YSYEKL come from the germline V gene. The CDR3 is 17 residues long.

In regard to this clonotype: A junction end diverges from the germline sequence, so it may reflect a read error. The chain employs TRBV4-1 and TRBJ2-7, with 7 nucleotides matching TRBD1. Germline assignment: CDR1 MGHRA and CDR2 YSYEKL. The CDR3 contains 14 residues. CDR3 sequence: CANSHVGTEYEQYF. CDR3 bases: TGCGCCAACAGCCACGTTGGGACAGAGTACGAGCAGTACTTC.

This clonotype appeared a few times. This chain joins TRBV14 and TRBJ1-2; 7 bases fit TRBD1. Germline CDR1 reads SGHDN; CDR2 reads FVKESK. V lost 3 bases and J lost 5; bases outside the gene matches: 6. This CDR3 has 14 amino acids. In DNA, the CDR3 is TGTGCCAGCAGCCAGACAGGGTTGGAATATGGCTACACCTTC. Amino acid sequence: CASSQTGLEYGYTF. The variable domain in full, completed from reference TRBV14 and TRBJ1-2, reads EAGVTQFPSHSVIEKGQTVTLRCDPISGHDNLYWYRRVMGKEIKFLLHFVKESKQDESGMPNNRFLAERTGGTYSTLKVQPAELEDSGVYFCASSQTGLEYGYTFGSGTRLTVV.

This sequence joins TRBV5-6 and TRBJ2-3; tentatively, D is TRBD1 (5 bases). Germline loops: CDR1 SGHDT, CDR2 YYEEEE. This CDR3 has 14 amino acids. V was pared by 2 bases and J by 2 bases, with 9 bases between. For the CDR3, the DNA is TGTGCCAGCAGCTTTGGGGCTATCACAGATACGCAGTATTTT. Translation: CASSFGAITDTQYF.

The V and J genes are TRBV20-1 and TRBJ2-7, with D possibly being TRBD2 (6 bases). In germline, CDR1 is DFQATT, CDR2 SNEGSKA (reference sequence). The V end was cut by 5 bases, the J end by 0 bases, with 11 bases between. The CDR3 has 13 amino acids. CDR3 nucleotide sequence: TGCAGTGCTTGGAGGGAGAGCTCCTACGAGCAGTACTTC. Encoded protein: CSAWRESSYEQYF.

This clonotype was counted many times. This chain links TRBV18 with TRBJ2-7; D is unresolved. The V end was cut by 3 bases, the J end by 6 bases, with 9 bases between. The germline V gene has CDR1 KGHSH and CDR2 LQKENI. CDR3 length: 12 amino acids. The CDR3, as DNA: TGTGCCAGCTCACCTGGTGGTGTCGAGCAGTACTTC. Amino acid sequence: CASSPGGVEQYF.

This clonotype was detected a few times. This sequence joins TRBV6-1 and TRBJ2-1; 8 positions agree with TRBD2. The CDR3 covers 18 residues. The germline V gene has CDR1 MNHNS and CDR2 SASEGT. Losses at the gene ends were 6 bases for V and 0 bases for J; bases not matched to a gene: 13. The CDR3 bases are TGTGCCAGCAGAGGTACAGTCAGCGGGGGTTACTCCTACAATGAGCAGTTCTTC. Translation gives CASRGTVSGGYSYNEQFF.

This clonotype has a handful of counts. This chain links TRBV7-9 with TRBJ2-7; D remains ambiguous. The CDR3 is 12 residues long. Trimming took 10 bases from V and 0 from J, leaving 10 bases between them. Germline values: CDR1 SEHNR, CDR2 FQNEAQ (reference sequence). The CDR3 sequence: CAIKLSSYEQYF. DNA of the CDR3: TGTGCCATCAAGCTGAGCTCCTACGAGCAGTACTTC.

The rearrangement uses TRBV20-1 and TRBJ2-5; D perhaps matches TRBD2 (6 bases). V shed 7 bases and J shed 2 bases, with 14 bases lying between them. The CDR3 contains 13 residues. Germline loops: CDR1 DFQATT, CDR2 SNEGSKA (reference sequence). This CDR3 is CSVWRGPQETQYF. The CDR3 DNA reads as TGCAGTGTGTGGCGGGGACCGCAAGAGACCCAGTACTTC.

J is TRBJ1-2 and V is TRBV12-3 or TRBV12-4; D is unresolved. The CDR3 is 13 amino acids. Trimming left V 4 bases short and J 5 bases short, with 11 bases between. CDR3 bases: TGTGCCAGCAGTTCTAGAGTAGCTTATGGCTACACCTTC. Its translation: CASSSRVAYGYTF.

The J gene is TRBJ2-3, the V gene TRBV25-1; 8 bases are shared with TRBD2. This CDR3 contains 15 residues. V shed 4 bases, J shed 1 base, and the junction held 4 bases outside the gene matches. Per germline, CDR1 MGHDK and CDR2 SYGVNS. The CDR3 nucleotides are TGTGCCAGCAGTGTGGTGCGGGGGGGCACAGATACGCAGTATTTT. Translation: CASSVVRGGTDTQYF.

This clonotype was counted a few times. This chain connects TRBV7-8 to TRBJ2-1, with unresolved D. V lost 5 bases to trimming and J lost 1 base, with 9 bases between them. The CDR3 sequence is 14 residues long. The germline V gene encodes CDR1 SGHVS and CDR2 FQNEAQ. This CDR3 reads CASSPSTSYNEQFF. The CDR3 bases are TGTGCCAGCAGCCCTTCTACTTCCTACAATGAGCAGTTCTTC.

This clonotype has only a few counts. The V gene is TRBV29-1, the J gene TRBJ2-1; 9 bases fit TRBD1. This CDR3 has 13 amino acids. V lost 7 bases to trimming and J lost 5 bases; unmatched junction nucleotides: 6. Germline V CDR1 and CDR2: SQVTM, ANQGSEA. CDR3 nucleotides: TGCAGCGCTCCGGGACAGGGTAACAATGAGCAGTTCTTC. Protein: CSAPGQGNNEQFF.

This clonotype was recorded a few times. CDR3 loop: CASPPGGGAPNLYNEQFF. The CDR3 region has the DNA TGTGCCAGCCCCCCGGGAGGGGGGGCCCCTAATCTTTACAATGAGCAGTTCTTC. The rearrangement uses TRBV21-1 and TRBJ2-1; TRBD1, the D gene given by the table, was not confirmed from the DNA. TRBV21-1 is a pseudogene locus. The CDR3 spans 18 residues.